This entry lists 5 T cell receptor delta chains sequenced from one sample in a study of gamma-delta T cells after stem cell transplantation. TCRdb re-processed the RT-PCR reads via CATT. The top ten clones hold about three fifths of a sample with about 500 delta-chain clones, approximately 16% of them seen once. The sequenced sample consisted of gamma-delta T cells. Receptor source: a human donor. It is not recorded whose cells these are; they may come from a transplant donor.

This clone is judged large. This specimen includes other DNA sequences encoding the same CDR3. V gene TRDV1 combines with J gene TRDJ1; D possibly corresponds to TRDD3 (8 bases). Germline V gene sequence: CDR1 TSWWSYY, CDR2 QGS. The ends were cut back, 0 bases at V and 1 base at J, with 27 bases in the middle. This CDR3 has 21 amino acids. The CDR3 here is CALGELFPAFLRGIRTDKLIF. Here the CDR3 DNA reads TGTGCTCTTGGGGAACTCTTCCCGGCTTTCCTACGAGGGATACGCACCGATAAACTCATCTTT.

With respect to this clone: A far larger clone is off by one base, so a read error is likely. The chain combines TRDV2 with TRDJ1, with 7 bases aligning to TRDD3. V lost 0 bases and J lost 0; bases outside the gene matches: 12. The CDR3 runs to 18 residues. Germline V lookup: CDR1 GEAIGNYY, CDR2 EKD. For the CDR3, the DNA is TGTGCCTGTGACACCTTACTGCTTAAGACTGGGGACACCGATAAACTCATCTTT. It encodes CACDTLLLKTGDTDKLIF.

The chain recombines TRDV2 with TRDJ1; 13 nucleotides align to TRDD3. The germline V gene encodes CDR1 GEAIGNYY and CDR2 EKD. The CDR3 extends over 19 amino acids. V dropped 3 bases and J dropped 0; count of bases not matched to a gene: 12. CDR3 sequence reads: CACDGVLGDTRGDTDKLIF. CDR3 nucleotides: TGTGCCTGTGACGGGGTACTGGGGGATACGCGAGGTGACACCGATAAACTCATCTTT.

Comments on this clone: Possible read error: a much larger clone is one base away. The V gene is TRDV2, the J gene TRDJ1; 8 bases fit TRDD3. This CDR3 has 17 residues. Germline V gene lookup returns CDR1 GEAIGNYY and CDR2 EKD. The CDR3 region is CACGTVSGGPITDKLIF. The CDR3, as DNA: TGTGCCTGTGGCACCGTCTCTGGGGGACCCATAACCGATAAACTCATCTTT.

Sample share makes this clone hyperexpanded (1% or more). Other DNA sequences in this specimen translate into the identical CDR3. The chain combines TRDV2 with TRDJ1; TRDD3 is a possible D gene (5 bases). Trimming pared 0 bases from V and 5 bases from J, leaving 15 bases between. Germline V gene sequence: CDR1 GEAIGNYY, CDR2 EKD. CDR3 length: 15 amino acids. The CDR3 region is CACDTVEIQADKLIF. The CDR3 coding sequence is TGTGCCTGTGACACCGTGGAGATACAGGCGGATAAACTCATCTTT.